The rows below give T cell receptor beta chains drawn from one sample of a study of T cell repertoires in cytomegalovirus infection. These TCRs' antigens remain unknown. TCRdb used MiXCR to reprocess the reads, holding one entry per CDR3 protein. Found here are over 250,000 distinct CDR3 sequences, around 20% of them singletons; the top ten hold approximately 19%. The sample consisted of cultured PBMCs, taken from culture after CMV antigen stimulation. These TCRs come from a human donor in good health (CMV status not recorded). Some clones in this sample may be carry-over from other donors' samples. Each CDR3 is given with its conserved first and last residue. Fields, in order: D gene, J gene, clone size, V gene, CDR3 protein, CDR3 DNA. A D gene is named only where the DNA matches it firmly. Part of the rows lack a size; the others show once, few, many or a class for expanded clones.

>TRBD2|TRBJ2-7|few|TRBV19
CASSNPSGYEQYF
TGTGCCAGTAGTAACCCTAGCGGGTACGAGCAGTACTTC
>-|TRBJ2-3|-|TRBV6-1
CASSRATDTQYF
TGTGCCAGCAGCAGGGCCACAGATACGCAGTATTTT
>TRBD1|TRBJ2-1|-|TRBV11-3
CASSFGDRAYNEQFF
TGTGCCAGCAGCTTTGGGGACAGGGCCTACAATGAGCAGTTCTTC
>TRBD2|TRBJ2-4|-|TRBV29-1
CSVGVSAGRDIQYF
TGCAGCGTTGGGGTTTCCGCGGGGAGGGACATTCAGTACTTC
>-|TRBJ1-5|many|TRBV19
CASSDYNQPQHF
TGTGCCAGCTCTGATTACAATCAGCCCCAGCATTTT
>-|TRBJ2-5|few|TRBV11-2
CASSLSGVTETQYF
TGTGCCAGCAGCTTATCAGGGGTAACAGAGACCCAGTACTTC
>-|TRBJ2-3|once|TRBV27
CASSRGFTDTQYF
TGTGCCAGCAGCCGGGGGTTCACAGATACGCAGTATTTT
>-|TRBJ1-1|-|TRBV5-1
CASSRQPGGNTEAFF
TGCGCCAGCAGTCGACAGCCCGGGGGGAACACTGAAGCTTTCTTT
>TRBD1|TRBJ1-4|many|TRBV28
CASSKSTGVHNEKLFF
TGTGCCAGCAGTAAAAGTACAGGGGTCCACAATGAAAAACTGTTTTTT
>-|TRBJ1-3|-|TRBV4-3
CASSQYDGSGNTIYF
TGCGCCAGCAGCCAATATGACGGCTCTGGAAACACCATATATTTT
>-|TRBJ1-3|few|TRBV7-2
CASSLRTFENTIYF
TGTGCCAGCAGCCTACGGACGTTCGAAAACACCATATATTTT
>-|TRBJ2-5|many|TRBV7-2
CASSLFSRVQETQYF
TGTGCCAGCAGCTTATTTAGCAGGGTGCAAGAGACCCAGTACTTC
>TRBD1|TRBJ2-6|medium-sized|TRBV28
CASRTGASGANVLTF
TGTGCCAGCCGGACAGGGGCGTCTGGGGCCAACGTCCTGACTTTC
>TRBD2|TRBJ2-1|-|TRBV19
CASSIGLAGGRHNEQFF
TGTGCCAGTAGTATAGGACTAGCGGGAGGCCGGCACAATGAGCAGTTCTTC
>TRBD2|TRBJ2-2|few|TRBV2
CASSEVAGIGAGELFF
TGTGCCAGCAGTGAAGTAGCGGGAATTGGGGCCGGGGAGCTGTTTTTT
>TRBD1|TRBJ2-7|many|TRBV7-2
CASSLRTGVTYEQYF
TGTGCCAGCAGCTTACGGACAGGGGTGACCTACGAGCAGTACTTC
>TRBD1|TRBJ2-2|-|TRBV11-2
CASSLVPGQGGNTGELFF
TGTGCCAGCAGCTTAGTCCCGGGACAGGGGGGGAACACCGGGGAGCTGTTTTTT
>TRBD1|TRBJ2-7|many|TRBV27
CASSPSHRGSLYEQYF
TGTGCCAGCAGTCCGTCCCACAGGGGCTCCCTCTACGAGCAGTACTTC
>TRBD2|TRBJ2-1|few|TRBV7-6
CASSSSSGRAQNEQFF
TGTGCCAGCAGCTCATCTAGCGGGAGGGCCCAAAATGAGCAGTTCTTC
>-|TRBJ1-2|many|TRBV4-1
CASSQEGGTRSYGYTF
TGCGCCAGCAGCCAAGAGGGCGGGACGAGGTCCTATGGCTACACCTTC
>TRBD1|TRBJ1-5|few|TRBV7-9
CASAAGGGQPQHF
TGTGCCAGCGCGGCAGGGGGTGGTCAGCCCCAGCATTTT
>TRBD2|TRBJ2-5|-|TRBV6-2/TRBV6-3
CASSYRLAGGHLQTQYF
TGTGCCAGCAGTTACCGTCTAGCGGGAGGCCATCTGCAGACCCAGTACTTC
>TRBD2|TRBJ2-5|few|TRBV7-2
CASSPGLDQETQYF
TGTGCCAGCAGCCCCGGACTAGACCAAGAGACCCAGTACTTC
>-|TRBJ1-1|-|TRBV5-1
CASSSTADTEAFF
TGCGCCAGCAGTAGTACAGCTGACACTGAAGCTTTCTTT
>TRBD2|TRBJ2-7|-|TRBV27
CASTITASGSEQYF
TGTGCCAGCACCATCACGGCTAGCGGGAGCGAGCAGTACTTC
>TRBD2|TRBJ2-2|few|TRBV4-1
CASSLTSSGRAAGELFF
TGCGCCAGCAGCCTAACCTCTAGCGGGAGGGCCGCCGGGGAGCTGTTTTTT
>-|TRBJ1-3|few|TRBV4-1
CASSQASSGNTIYF
TGCGCCAGCAGCCAAGCGAGCTCTGGAAACACCATATATTTT
>TRBD1|TRBJ1-1|few|TRBV12-3/TRBV12-4
CASNLQGAEAFF
TGTGCCAGCAACCTACAGGGGGCTGAAGCTTTCTTT
>-|TRBJ2-3|few|TRBV6-5
CASSYQAFTSTDTQYF
TGTGCCAGCAGTTATCAAGCGTTTACTAGCACAGATACGCAGTATTTT
>-|TRBJ2-1|-|TRBV7-8
CASTPVGRGYNEQFF
TGTGCCAGCACCCCGGTGGGGAGGGGGTACAATGAGCAGTTCTTC
>TRBD1|TRBJ2-5|-|TRBV14
CASSQEIRGLETQYF
TGTGCCAGCAGCCAAGAGATCAGGGGGCTGGAGACCCAGTACTTC
>-|TRBJ2-5|few|TRBV7-3
CASSLPLGTQYF
TGTGCCAGCAGCTTACCCCTCGGGACCCAGTACTTC
>TRBD2|TRBJ2-3|-|TRBV6-5
CASSYSRGAAGESTDTQYF
TGTGCCAGCAGTTACTCTCGGGGGGCAGCGGGAGAAAGCACAGATACGCAGTATTTT